The rows below give T cell receptor beta chains drawn from one sample of a study of T cell responses to AZD1222 COVID-19 vaccine. TCRdb keeps only in-frame clones here, not all; method: immunoSEQ multiplex PCR. The sample consists of fewer than 85,000 clones, around 91% of them appearing once. The material was peripheral blood, obtained on day 0 of AZD1222 vaccination. All receptors derive from an adult in good health. The CDR3 runs from the conserved cysteine through the conserved F or W. A D gene is named only where the DNA matches it firmly. Part of the rows lack a size; the others show once, few, many or a class for expanded clones.

D gene: TRBD1; V gene: TRBV13; clone size: once; J gene: TRBJ1-2; CDR3 DNA: TGTGCCAGCCGTGGGACAGGGAAGTTCGGCTACACCTTC; CDR3 protein: CASRGTGKFGYTF
D gene: .; V gene: TRBV6-5; clone size: .; J gene: TRBJ1-1; CDR3 DNA: TGTGCCAGCAGTTACTCGTCAGGGACTAACACTGAAGCTTTCTTT; CDR3 protein: CASSYSSGTNTEAFF
D gene: .; V gene: TRBV28; clone size: .; J gene: TRBJ1-5; CDR3 DNA: TGTGCCAGCAGTTTCCGGTCCCCGCCCCAGCATTTT; CDR3 protein: CASSFRSPPQHF
D gene: TRBD1; V gene: TRBV6-6; clone size: .; J gene: TRBJ1-6; CDR3 DNA: TGTGCCAGCACCCCGGGACAGGGGACTTATAATTCACCCCTCCACTTT; CDR3 protein: CASTPGQGTYNSPLHF
D gene: TRBD2; V gene: TRBV11-2; clone size: .; J gene: TRBJ2-7; CDR3 DNA: TGTGCCAGCAGCTATGGTGACACTATAGCGGGAGTTAACGAGCAGTACTTC; CDR3 protein: CASSYGDTIAGVNEQYF
D gene: .; V gene: TRBV30; clone size: few; J gene: TRBJ2-7; CDR3 DNA: TGTGCCTGGAGTGGACGGAACGAGCAGTACTTC; CDR3 protein: CAWSGRNEQYF
D gene: TRBD2; V gene: TRBV6-5; clone size: .; J gene: TRBJ2-5; CDR3 DNA: TGTGCCAGCAGGGAGGTGGGCGGGAGCAGAGAGACCCAGTACTTC; CDR3 protein: CASREVGGSRETQYF
D gene: .; V gene: TRBV28; clone size: .; J gene: TRBJ2-2; CDR3 DNA: TGTGCCAGCAGTTTAGGGGTGTCCCCTCCCGGGGAGCTGTTTTTT; CDR3 protein: CASSLGVSPPGELFF
D gene: .; V gene: TRBV7-2; clone size: .; J gene: TRBJ1-2; CDR3 DNA: TGTGCCAGCAGGGGCGCAGGGCCAAGCGGTGGCTACACCTTC; CDR3 protein: CASRGAGPSGGYTF
D gene: .; V gene: TRBV6-2/TRBV6-3; clone size: .; J gene: TRBJ1-4; CDR3 DNA: TGTGCCAGCAGGCCTACCGGGACAAGCAATGAAAAACTGTTTTTT; CDR3 protein: CASRPTGTSNEKLFF
D gene: .; V gene: TRBV21-1; clone size: .; J gene: TRBJ1-5; CDR3 DNA: TGTGCCAGCAGCCCCGGGAAGAGGGATAATGTCAATCAGCCCCAGCATTTT; CDR3 protein: CASSPGKRDNVNQPQHF
D gene: TRBD2; V gene: TRBV5-4; clone size: few; J gene: TRBJ2-7; CDR3 DNA: TGTGCCAGCAGCCAGACTAGCGGGGTCTCCTACGAGCAGTACTTC; CDR3 protein: CASSQTSGVSYEQYF
D gene: TRBD2; V gene: TRBV28; clone size: .; J gene: TRBJ2-7; CDR3 DNA: TGTGCCAGCGGGACTACCTTATACGAGCAGTACTTC; CDR3 protein: CASGTTLYEQYF
D gene: .; V gene: TRBV30; clone size: .; J gene: TRBJ1-3; CDR3 DNA: TGTGCCTGGACTGGGGGGCCTGGAAACACCATATATTTT; CDR3 protein: CAWTGGPGNTIYF
D gene: .; V gene: TRBV5-1; clone size: once; J gene: TRBJ2-5; CDR3 DNA: TGCGCCAGCAGCCTCCGGGTTCGGGGAGAGACCCAGTACTTC; CDR3 protein: CASSLRVRGETQYF
D gene: .; V gene: TRBV27; clone size: few; J gene: TRBJ2-7; CDR3 DNA: TGTGCCAGCAGTTTATATTCGGGAGTTCAGTTCGAGCAGTACTTC; CDR3 protein: CASSLYSGVQFEQYF
D gene: TRBD2; V gene: TRBV11-3; clone size: .; J gene: TRBJ2-1; CDR3 DNA: TGTGCCAGCAGCCCCCCCCGTGTTAGCGGGAGTAACAATGAGCAGTTCTTC; CDR3 protein: CASSPPRVSGSNNEQFF
D gene: .; V gene: TRBV2; clone size: .; J gene: TRBJ2-5; CDR3 DNA: TGTGCCAGCAGCGAGAAAAGAAGATTATTGAAAGAGACCCAGTACTTC; CDR3 protein: CASSEKRRLLKETQYF
D gene: .; V gene: TRBV5-8; clone size: once; J gene: TRBJ2-7; CDR3 DNA: TGTGCCAGCAGCATCCGGGACACCTACGAGCAGTACTTC; CDR3 protein: CASSIRDTYEQYF
D gene: .; V gene: TRBV9; clone size: .; J gene: TRBJ2-1; CDR3 DNA: TGTGCCAGCAGCCCTCGGAACAGGAACGAGCAGTTCTTC; CDR3 protein: CASSPRNRNEQFF
D gene: .; V gene: TRBV18; clone size: .; J gene: TRBJ2-3; CDR3 DNA: TGTGCCAGCTCACCTTGGCCTGCAGGGCTGGCAGATACGCAGTATTTT; CDR3 protein: CASSPWPAGLADTQYF
D gene: .; V gene: TRBV3-1/TRBV3-2; clone size: .; J gene: TRBJ1-1; CDR3 DNA: TGTGCCAGCAGCCAAGGGGAGGGACAAGCTTTCTTT; CDR3 protein: CASSQGEGQAFF